A single sample is the source of the 15 T cell receptor beta chains below, sequenced in a study of blood T cell repertoires in COVID-19. Here immunoSEQ multiplex PCR was the method, and the copy in TCRdb shows in-frame clones only, minus some. The repertoire holds about 200,000 clones, about 81% seen once, with less than 9.5% in the top ten. The sequenced sample was peripheral blood. The receptors shown here come from a woman aged 80 or over with COVID-19, enrolled during active disease.

The CDR3 spells CASSIDSADTQYF. CDR3 in DNA: TGTGCCAGTAGTATAGACTCGGCAGATACGCAGTATTTT. This chain uses TRBV19 with TRBJ2-3; D is undetermined. Germline-derived CDR1 and CDR2 are LNHDA and SQIVND (reference sequence). V was pared by 0 bases and J by 4 bases, with 5 bases between. The CDR3 covers 13 residues.

The chain uses TRBV6-5 and TRBJ2-7; TRBD1 matches 8 bases. CDR1 MNHEY and CDR2 SVGAGI come from the germline V gene. V was pared by 6 bases and J by 5 bases, with 3 bases of the junction left unmatched. This CDR3 has 12 amino acids. The CDR3 DNA follows: TGTGCCAGCAGCAGGGGGCCAAACGAGCAGTACTTC. Translating it yields CASSRGPNEQYF.

The chain carries TRBV12-5 and TRBJ2-7; the match to TRBD1 covers 8 bases. The germline V gene encodes CDR1 LGHNT and CDR2 FRNRAP. The trim removed 4 bases at V and 2 bases at J, leaving 7 bases unmatched. The CDR3 is made up of 15 amino acids. Written as DNA, the CDR3 is TGTGCTAGTGGTTCCGGACAGGGATCAACCTACGAGCAGTACTTC. It codes for CASGSGQGSTYEQYF.

The chain recombines TRBV27 with TRBJ1-5, with TRBD1 matching 7 bases. This CDR3 is built from 14 residues. V shed 6 bases, J shed 4 bases, and the junction held 6 bases outside the gene matches. Looked up from germline, CDR1 is MNHEY and CDR2 is SMNVEV (reference sequence). This CDR3 is CASRSTGANQPQHF. CDR3 coding DNA: TGTGCCAGCAGATCCACAGGGGCGAATCAGCCCCAGCATTTT.

The V and J genes are TRBV5-1 and TRBJ2-5; 11 bases line up with TRBD1. The V segment lost 4 bases and the J segment 5 bases; nucleotides outside the gene matches: 7. This CDR3 has 15 amino acids. In germline, CDR1 is SGHRS, CDR2 YFSETQ. The CDR3 protein is CASSRTGGLGETQYF. The CDR3 DNA reads TGCGCCAGCAGCCGGACAGGGGGCTTAGGGGAGACCCAGTACTTC.

The chain combines TRBV5-5 with TRBJ1-6, with D possibly being TRBD1 (6 bases). The V and J ends lost 0 bases and 4 bases respectively, with 8 bases between them. Germline V lookup: CDR1 SGHKS, CDR2 YYEKEE (reference sequence). The CDR3 is made up of 15 amino acids. Here the CDR3 reads CASSLGTVYNSPLHF. The CDR3 DNA sequence: TGTGCCAGCAGCTTGGGGACAGTGTATAATTCACCCCTCCACTTT.

J is TRBJ1-2 and V is TRBV4-1; the match to TRBD1 covers 9 bases. V shed 0 bases and J 0 bases; nucleotides not matched to a gene: 11. Germline CDR1 MGHRA, CDR2 YSYEKL. This CDR3 comprises 19 residues. Here the CDR3 DNA reads TGCGCCAGCAGCCAAGATCAGGGTGGGACAGGGCGGACTAACTATGGCTACACCTTC. Translating it yields CASSQDQGGTGRTNYGYTF.

The V gene is TRBV24-1, the J gene TRBJ1-2, with no clear D. The ends were cut back, 2 bases at V and 0 bases at J, with 6 bases in the middle. CDR3 length: 14 residues. CDR1 KGHDR and CDR2 SFDVKD come from the germline V gene. The CDR3: CATSDSRTNYGYTF. CDR3 in DNA: TGTGCCACCAGTGATTCCAGGACTAACTATGGCTACACCTTC.

The gene calls are TRBV24-1 and TRBJ2-3; 9 bases agree with TRBD1. The germline gives CDR1 KGHDR, CDR2 SFDVKD. CDR3 length: 13 amino acids. V dropped 7 bases and J dropped 4; count of bases not matched to a gene: 2. The CDR3 loop reads CATRQGAADTQYF. The CDR3, as DNA: TGTGCCACCAGACAGGGGGCCGCAGATACGCAGTATTTT.

V is TRBV10-3 and J is TRBJ2-4; 7 bases line up with TRBD1. Per germline, CDR1 ENHRY and CDR2 SYGVKD. This CDR3 contains 14 residues. V was pared by 3 bases and J by 11 bases, with 10 bases of the junction left unmatched. The DNA of the CDR3 is TGTGCCATCAGTGACCAACCCGGCGACAGGGTTCAGTACTTC. Translating it yields CAISDQPGDRVQYF.

CDR3 residues: CSAIRTYEQYF. As DNA, the CDR3 is TGCAGTGCCATCCGAACTTACGAGCAGTACTTC. J is TRBJ2-7 and V is TRBV20-1; D gene unclear. The CDR3 runs 11 residues. The germline CDR1 and CDR2 sequences are DFQATT and SNEGSKA (reference sequence). V was pared by 6 bases and J by 4 bases, with 10 bases between.

The chain recombines TRBV6-5 with TRBJ1-1; D uncertain. Germline V CDR1 and CDR2: MNHEY, SVGAGI. V lost 8 bases and J lost 4, with 14 bases in between. The CDR3 is 13 amino acids. CDR3 nucleotides: TGTGCCAGCCCAGGAGGGCACGGCACTGAAGCTTTCTTT. Translation gives CASPGGHGTEAFF.

This chain links TRBV6-1 with TRBJ1-2, with D unresolved. Germline V lookup: CDR1 MNHNS, CDR2 SASEGT. This CDR3 is built from 16 residues. Trimming left V 1 base short and J 6 bases short, with 18 bases between. The CDR3 is CASSEVARGGSDGYTF. For the CDR3, the DNA is TGTGCCAGCAGTGAAGTGGCAAGAGGAGGTTCTGATGGCTACACCTTC.

A word on this clone: A junction boundary mismatches the germline segment, possibly from a read error. The chain has TRBV7-7 and TRBJ1-6; D call uncertain. Germline loops: CDR1 SSHAT, CDR2 FNYEAQ (reference sequence). There are 21 residues in the CDR3. CDR3 nucleotides: TGTGCTAGCAGCCCCCCACGCGGTGTGGGCGAGGACTCTACTCGAAATTCACCCCTCCACTTT. It encodes CASSPPRGVGEDSTRNSPLHF.

The rearrangement links TRBV30 to TRBJ1-5, with TRBD1 matching over 7 bases. The CDR3 consists of 13 residues. J lost 4 bases, V lost 5 bases, and 5 bases had no gene match. The germline CDR1 and CDR2 sequences are GTSNPN and SVGIG (reference sequence). This CDR3 is CAWAGQNNQPQHF. DNA for the CDR3: TGTGCCTGGGCGGGACAGAATAATCAGCCCCAGCATTTT.